The entry below describes one TCR beta chain. Its antigen is unidentified. This CDR3 comprises 16 residues. CDR1 is SEHNR and CDR2 is FQNEAQ in the germline V gene (reference sequence). Trimming stripped 3 bases from V and 8 bases from J, with 19 bases between. Scientists made TCR beta libraries using quantitative 5'-RACE with molecular barcodes. TCRdb re-derived calls from the 5' RACE reads in MiXCR, one entry per CDR3 protein. The table includes some 800,000 distinct CDR3 sequences, 10% to 15% detected once. This entry is derived from a study of CD8 T cells in ankylosing spondylitis. Overall study results and limits: One TCR beta motif, made up of several highly homologous variants, appeared characteristic of ankylosing spondylitis blood. Earlier reports found some motif variants in synovial fluid and blood in reactive arthritis.

The TCR sequence derives from a male donor with ankylosing spondylitis. The V call is TRBV7-9, the J call TRBJ1-4; D gene uncertain. Sequencing was carried out using blood, either unsorted or a sorted T cell fraction (not recorded which). The CDR3 here is CASSLGRTSEGEKLFF. Written as DNA, the CDR3 is TGTGCCAGCAGCTTGGGCCGGACGTCCGAAGGGGAAAAACTGTTTTTT.